The 26 T cell receptor beta chains given below trace back to one sample, sequenced in a study of tumor and adjacent non-tumor tissue in lung cancer (dated by TCRdb to 2016 to 2019). RNA was extracted from bulk unsorted tissue and checked for quality with a NanoDrop ND-1000 and an Agilent 2100. Normal lung samples were distant non-tumor tissue taken more than 3 cm from the tumor edge. Library method: multiplex PCR. Sequencing used an Illumina HiSeq 2500. Following protocols modified from ARM-PCR, the researchers constructed TCRbeta libraries through three rounds of nested PCR with primers (Table S4). TCRdb trimmed public reads at Q25 via fastp, called clones via MiXCR and kept in-frame beta chains. Under each unique CDR3 protein, matching rows form one entry showing the most common genes and DNA. This sample comprises tens of thousands of distinct CDR3 sequences, roughly two thirds of them detected only once. The ten biggest clones cover around 19% of the sample.

The sequenced sample consisted of distant non-tumor lung tissue. The receptors shown here come from a woman aged 40 to 50 with non-small cell lung cancer.

Of note for this clonotype: The conserved phenylalanine or tryptophan normally closing the CDR3 is absent here, so this likely arose from a read error. The chain links TRBV12-3 or TRBV12-4 to TRBJ2-1; 14 bases are a match to TRBD2. The V segment lost 7 bases and the J segment 9 bases; nucleotides outside the gene matches: 5. This CDR3 is 14 amino acids long. The chain's CDR3 is CASKTSGRAREQFD. The CDR3 DNA reads as TGTGCCAGCAAGACTAGCGGGAGGGCCCGTGAGCAGTTCGAC.

Points on this clonotype: This could be a read error, since a much larger clone is one nucleotide away. The chain recombines TRBV10-3 with TRBJ1-2; D is perhaps TRBD1 (6 bases). V was shortened by 6 bases and J by 2 bases, with 10 bases between the two germline ends. Germline CDR1 and CDR2: ENHRY and SYGVKD. The CDR3 sequence is 13 residues long. In nucleotides, the CDR3 is TGTGCCATCAGAGACGACAGGAACTATGGCTACACCTTC. Its protein is CAIRDDRNYGYTF.

This clonotype has just a few counts. A much larger clone differs by one base, so this may be a read error. This rearrangement joins TRBV20-1 to TRBJ2-1; weak D call: TRBD2 (6 bases). The CDR3 contains 13 residues. Germline-derived CDR1 and CDR2 are DFQATT and SNEGSKA (reference sequence). CDR3 in DNA: TGCAGTGTTAGAACTAGCCCCGGGAATGAGCAGTTCTTC. It specifies CSVRTSPGNEQFF.

This clonotype was found once. As the CDR3 is not closed by the conserved phenylalanine or tryptophan, this likely results from a read error. The chain employs TRBV11-2 and TRBJ2-7; no reliable D call. The CDR3 covers 14 residues. Germline CDR1 SGHAT, CDR2 FQNNGV. Trimming shortened V by 1 base and J by 0 bases, and 7 bases separated the two germline ends. CDR3 DNA sequence: TGTGCCAGCAGCTTAGTATCGAACTCCTACGAGCAGTACTAC. It encodes CASSLVSNSYEQYY.

The chain's CDR3 is CASSPDRANTEAFF. As DNA, the CDR3 is TGTGCCAGCAGCCCGGACAGGGCGAACACTGAAGCTTTCTTT. The chain couples TRBV4-2 to TRBJ1-1; 8 bases fit TRBD1. Losses at the gene ends were 4 bases for V and 1 base for J; bases not matched to a gene: 2. CDR1 is LGHNA, CDR2 YNFKEQ, per germline. This CDR3 comprises 14 residues.

This clonotype showed up many times. The chain couples TRBV14 to TRBJ2-3; D ambiguous. The CDR3 is 15 residues long. Germline CDR1 and CDR2: SGHDN and FVKESK. Trimming pared 2 bases from V and 2 bases from J, leaving 11 bases between. The chain's CDR3 is CASSQSSLPTDTQYF. DNA of the CDR3: TGTGCCAGCAGCCAATCCAGTTTACCCACAGATACGCAGTATTTT.

Details on this clonotype: Given a much more abundant clone one base away, this may be a read error. The CDR3 DNA reads as TGTGCCAGCAGTTTGAGCGGAGTGAACACCGGGGAGCTGTTTTTT. It is translated as CASSLSGVNTGELFF. The chain links TRBV28 to TRBJ2-2, with TRBD2 as a possible D gene (5 bases). The germline V gene encodes CDR1 MDHEN and CDR2 SYDVKM. This CDR3 comprises 15 residues. Trimming pared 3 bases from V and 1 base from J, leaving 9 bases between.

On this clonotype: One end of the junction does not line up with germline, which may come from a read error. The chain is built from TRBV30 and TRBJ1-5; unclear D gene. The CDR3 is 12 residues long. The germline V gene encodes CDR1 GTSNPN and CDR2 SVGIG (reference sequence). CDR3 protein: CVWSRSNQPQHF. The CDR3 DNA reads TGTGTCTGGAGCCGAAGCAATCAGCCCCAGCATTTT.

This clonotype was counted only a few times. A much larger clone is a single base away; this may be a read error. The CDR3 DNA reads as TGTGCCCCCCAGGGGGGCACTGAAGCTTTCTTT. Its protein product is CAPQGGTEAFF. The chain uses TRBV6-6 and TRBJ1-1; 7 bases are a match to TRBD1. This CDR3 spans 11 amino acids. Germline V lookup: CDR1 MNHNY, CDR2 SVGAGI (reference sequence). V shed 11 bases and J 4 bases; nucleotides not matched to a gene: 4.

The chain couples TRBV11-1 to TRBJ2-2; unclear D gene. The CDR3 sequence is 15 residues long. CDR1 is SGHAT, CDR2 FQDESV, per germline (reference sequence). Trimming took off 7 bases at V and 5 bases at J, with 17 bases between the two ends. The CDR3 is CASNSLAIGTGELFF. DNA for the CDR3: TGTGCCAGCAATTCCCTGGCAATAGGAACCGGGGAGCTGTTTTTT. Supplemented by reference TRBV11-1 and TRBJ2-2, the full variable domain reads EAEVAQSPRYKITEKSQAVAFWCDPISGHATLYWYRQILGQGPELLVQFQDESVVDDSQLPKDRFSAERLKGVDSTLKIQPAELGDSAMYLCASNSLAIGTGELFFGEGSRLTVL.

Regarding this clonotype: It is likely a read error, because the conserved phenylalanine at the end of the CDR3 is missing. The V call is TRBV28, the J call TRBJ2-1, with D uncertain. The CDR3 totals 14 residues. Germline assignment: CDR1 MDHEN and CDR2 SYDVKM. CDR3 nucleotides: TGTGCCAGCACTTTATCAAGCATTAACAATGAGCAGTTCTCC. Protein sequence: CASTLSSINNEQFS.

The chain couples TRBV6-2 or TRBV6-3 to TRBJ1-2; a weak D match, TRBD1 (5 bases). Between the trimmed V and J ends, which lost 6 bases and 3 bases, there was a span of 23 bases. Germline CDR1 is MNHEY and CDR2 is SVGEGT. This CDR3 comprises 17 residues. Here the CDR3 DNA reads TGTGCCAGCAGGACCCCCGGGGGGAGGGAACCCGACTATGGCTACACCTTC. This encodes CASRTPGGREPDYGYTF.

This clonotype came up many times. The chain has TRBV20-1 and TRBJ1-1, with TRBD1 identical over 8 bases. Losses at the gene ends were 7 bases for V and 3 bases for J; bases not matched to a gene: 7. Germline V gene data show CDR1 as DFQATT and CDR2 as SNEGSKA (reference sequence). This CDR3 is 13 amino acids long. The CDR3 sequence is CSVKRQGYTEAFF. CDR3 DNA: TGCAGTGTGAAGCGACAGGGGTACACTGAAGCTTTCTTT.

About this clonotype: This likely comes from a read error, as the CDR3 has no conserved phenylalanine or tryptophan at its end. The chain is built from TRBV11-2 and TRBJ2-7; a possible D gene is TRBD1 (5 bases). V lost 7 bases, J lost 1 base, and 14 bases lay in between. The length of the CDR3 is 14 residues. CDR1 is SGHAT and CDR2 is FQNNGV in the germline V gene. The CDR3: CASKDTGVSYEQYI. The CDR3 coding sequence is TGTGCCAGCAAAGATACAGGCGTTTCCTACGAGCAGTACATC.

Concerning this clonotype: Because the CDR3 is missing its conserved closing phenylalanine or tryptophan, this is likely a read error. J is TRBJ1-1 and V is TRBV6-5, with 7 bases that match TRBD1. The CDR3 loop spans 15 amino acids. V shed 8 bases and J 1 base; nucleotides not matched to a gene: 10. Germline CDR1 MNHEY, CDR2 SVGAGI. The CDR3 nucleotides are TGTGCCAGCGCAGGGGGTTCGGCGGGGAACACTGAAGCTTTCTAT. Its translation is CASAGGSAGNTEAFY.

Remarks on this clonotype: The junction and the germline gene differ at one end; a read error may be behind it. The chain uses TRBV6-4 and TRBJ2-1; D may be TRBD2 (5 bases). This CDR3 region has 15 residues. The V gene's germline CDR1 is MRHNA and CDR2 SNTAGT. The CDR3 nucleotides read TGTTCCAGCAGTGCACGGGGAGCGGAAAGCAATGAGCAGTTCTTC. This translates into CSSSARGAESNEQFF.

The CDR3 loop reads CASSYSRRWGNIKAFF. The CDR3 coding sequence is TGTGCCAGCAGTTACTCGCGACGGTGGGGGAACATTAAAGCTTTCTTT. The rearrangement joins TRBV6-5 to TRBJ1-1; D might be TRBD1 (5 bases). Germline V gene lookup returns CDR1 MNHEY and CDR2 SVGAGI. The CDR3 covers 16 residues. Trimming removed 0 bases from V and 9 bases from J, with 20 bases in between.

Remarks on this clonotype: This may arise from a read error, as a much more abundant clone is one base away. The J gene is TRBJ2-7, the V gene TRBV28; D possibly corresponds to TRBD1 (5 bases). V was cut by 3 bases and J by 1 base, with 16 bases left in between. The CDR3 is 16 residues long. The germline CDR1 and CDR2 sequences are MDHEN and SYDVKM. DNA for the CDR3: TGTGCCAGCAGTTTCCCCCAGGGCCTGTATTCCTACGAGCAGTACTTC. Amino acids: CASSFPQGLYSYEQYF.

The V and J genes are TRBV6-5 and TRBJ1-3, with 10 bases identical to TRBD1. Trimming removed 6 bases from V and 7 bases from J; junction bases left unmatched: 6. Germline CDR1 MNHEY, CDR2 SVGAGI. This CDR3 is built from 14 residues. The DNA for the CDR3 is TGTGCCAGCAGCAGCGACAGGGGGCGGAACACCATATATTTT. It encodes CASSSDRGRNTIYF.

On this clonotype: This clone may be a read error of a much larger clone one base away. The chain is built from TRBV29-1 and TRBJ2-1; maybe TRBD2 (7 bases). The germline CDR1 and CDR2 sequences are SQVTM and ANQGSEA. The CDR3 spans 14 residues. Between the trimmed V and J ends, which lost 7 bases and 15 bases, there was a span of 28 bases. The CDR3 DNA reads TGCAGCGGGCAGGGGTGGCGGGAGTTCGGTGAGGGGTTCTTC. Its translation is CSGQGWREFGEGFF.

Details on this clonotype: The junction and the germline gene differ at one end; a read error may be behind it. The CDR3 protein is CAGSPSRVYEQYF. The CDR3 DNA sequence: TGCGCCGGCAGCCCCTCTCGTGTGTACGAGCAGTACTTC. The V gene is TRBV10-2, the J gene TRBJ2-7; D gene unclear. CDR1 WSHSY and CDR2 SAAADI come from the germline V gene. CDR3 length: 13 amino acids.

With respect to this clonotype: Since the CDR3 does not end with the conserved phenylalanine or tryptophan, this likely comes from a read error. This chain joins TRBV28 and TRBJ2-2; perhaps TRBD2 as D (6 bases). Germline values: CDR1 MDHEN, CDR2 SYDVKM. The CDR3 has 14 residues. The CDR3 sequence: CASSYGTETGELFI. As DNA, the CDR3 is TGTGCCAGCAGCTACGGGACTGAGACCGGGGAACTGTTTATT.

This clonotype showed up just once. A read error may account for a junction end that differs from germline. This chain connects TRBV5-5 to TRBJ1-2, with 8 bases fitting TRBD1. Germline CDR1 and CDR2: SGHKS and YYEKEE (reference sequence). The CDR3 is made up of 15 amino acids. For the CDR3, the DNA is TGTGCCAGCAGCTTAGGGGACAGGATACCCTATGTCTACACCTTC. This gives the protein CASSLGDRIPYVYTF.

This clonotype was seen a single time. The rearrangement joins TRBV6-5 to TRBJ2-6, with D possibly matching TRBD2 (5 bases). V lost 9 bases to trimming and J lost 6 bases, with 21 bases between them. Germline V gene lookup returns CDR1 MNHEY and CDR2 SVGAGI. The CDR3 runs to 16 residues. The CDR3 protein is CASSRGYEAEANVLTF. The CDR3 DNA is TGTGCCAGTAGTCGGGGATACGAGGCTGAGGCCAACGTCCTGACTTTC.

Comments on this clonotype: No conserved phenylalanine or tryptophan ends this CDR3, so it is likely a read error. The CDR3: CASSNGPAQEAFS. CDR3 sequence (DNA): TGCGCCAGCAGCAATGGACCAGCTCAAGAAGCTTTCTCT. V and J are TRBV6-5 and TRBJ1-1; D not certain. From germline, CDR1 is MNHEY and CDR2 SVGAGI. This CDR3 spans 13 amino acids.

As for this clonotype: A clone one base away is much larger, so this may be a read error. This chain joins TRBV13 and TRBJ2-7, with D possibly TRBD2 on 6 matching bases. This CDR3 region has 14 residues. CDR1 is PRHDT and CDR2 is FYEKMQ in the germline V gene (reference sequence). CDR3 DNA: TGTGCCAGCAGCCTTCGGGTGGACCCGGGGGAGCTGTACTTC. Its protein is CASSLRVDPGELYF.